This note documents a single T cell receptor (beta chain) sequence. Its antigen is not identified. The data belong to a study of spatial heterogeneity in lung cancer. General study points: Counts of expanded intratumoral alpha and beta TCRs tracked tumor mutation counts.

TCRdb reanalysed the 5' RACE reads using MiXCR and keeps one entry per CDR3 protein. The sample has a few thousand distinct CDR3 sequences; roughly 15% are singletons. Time point specified: sample taken at primary tumor resection. Trimming shortened V by 3 bases and J by 4 bases, and 13 bases separated the two germline ends. Germline V gene lookup returns CDR1 KGHSH and CDR2 LQKENI. This CDR3 spans 14 amino acids. This clonotype was sampled from a male donor with early-stage non-small cell lung cancer. The chain carries TRBV18 and TRBJ2-7; D may be TRBD2 (7 bases). The sample here was lung tumor tissue, taken at surgery. The CDR3 reads CASSPGGAGYEQYF. CDR3 nucleotides: TGTGCCAGCTCACCGGGGGGGGCTGGATACGAGCAGTACTTC. Complete variable domain (other parts from reference TRBV18 and TRBJ2-7): NAGVMQNPRHLVRRRGQEARLRCSPMKGHSHVYWYRQLPEEGLKFMVYLQKENIIDESGMPKERFSAEFPKEGPSILRIQQVVRGDSAAYFCASSPGGAGYEQYFGPGTRLTVT.